This T cell receptor beta chain was sequenced during a study of cytomegalovirus exposure and HLA in healthy donors. In regard to this clone: Its antigen is still unknown.

The germline V gene has CDR1 MDHEN and CDR2 SYDVKM. The CDR3 totals 16 residues. V was pared by 6 bases and J by 4 bases, with 19 bases between. This table comes from immunoSEQ multiplex PCR, and its TCRdb copy is limited to in-frame clones, with some not included. Seen here are roughly 120,000 clones, around 94% observed once, and the top ten hold less than 1.5%. The study, taken as a whole, reports: The authors confirmed in vitro that a few CMV-associated chains were specific for CMV antigens. The authors enumerated under 200 TCR beta chains as linked to cytomegalovirus.

This chain uses TRBV28 with TRBJ2-1, with a weak D call TRBD2 (6 bases). The origin of this receptor is a woman aged 18-29 years in good health and CMV-seronegative. The source material was PBMCs. CDR3 region: CASSPSRAGHYNEQFF. The CDR3 DNA follows: TGTGCCAGCAGCCCCTCGAGGGCGGGGCATTACAATGAGCAGTTCTTC.